This paragraph covers one TCR beta chain sequence. CDR1 and CDR2 (germline): SGHVS, FQNEAQ. V was clipped by 5 bases and J by 0 bases, with 13 bases between them. This CDR3 has 16 amino acids. Measured with immunoSEQ multiplex PCR; TCRdb has only the in-frame clones, and not every one. Of 90,000 to 110,000 clones detected, roughly 89% appear once; the ten largest clones hold roughly a sixth. The data are from a study of control samples from healthy donors and cancer patients. The chain carries TRBV7-8 and TRBJ1-4, with D tentatively TRBD1 (6 bases). Sequences were obtained from blood. The receptor's source is a woman aged 50 to 65 in good health. CDR3 nucleotides: TGTGCCAGCAGCGCAGGGGCGGACACAACTAATGAAAAACTGTTTTTT. Translation gives CASSAGADTTNEKLFF. Looking up the rest from reference TRBV7-8 and TRBJ1-4 gives the full variable domain: GAGVSQSPRYKVAKRGQDVALRCDPISGHVSLFWYQQALGQGPEFLTYFQNEAQLDKSGLPSDRFFAERPEGSVSTLKIQRTQQEDSAVYLCASSAGADTTNEKLFFGSGTQLSVL.